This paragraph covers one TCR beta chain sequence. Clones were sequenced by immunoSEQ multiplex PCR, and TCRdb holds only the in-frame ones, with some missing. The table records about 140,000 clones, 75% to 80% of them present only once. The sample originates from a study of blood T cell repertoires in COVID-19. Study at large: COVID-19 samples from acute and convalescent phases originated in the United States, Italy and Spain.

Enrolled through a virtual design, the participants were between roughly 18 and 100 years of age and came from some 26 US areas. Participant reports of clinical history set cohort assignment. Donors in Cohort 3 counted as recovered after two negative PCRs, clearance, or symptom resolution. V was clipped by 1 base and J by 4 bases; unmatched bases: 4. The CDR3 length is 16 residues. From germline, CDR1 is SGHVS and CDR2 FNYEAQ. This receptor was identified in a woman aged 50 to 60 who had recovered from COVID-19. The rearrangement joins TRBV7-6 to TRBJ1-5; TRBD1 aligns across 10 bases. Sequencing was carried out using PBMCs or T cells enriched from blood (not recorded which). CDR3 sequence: CASSLGGQGPNQPQHF. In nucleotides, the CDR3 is TGTGCCAGCAGCTTAGGGGGACAGGGGCCTAATCAGCCCCAGCATTTT. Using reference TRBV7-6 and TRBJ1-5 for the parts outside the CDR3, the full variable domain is GAGVSQSPRYKVTKRGQDVALRCDPISGHVSLYWYRQALGQGPEFLTYFNYEAQQDKSGLPNDRFSAERPEGSISTLTIQRTEQRDSAMYRCASSLGGQGPNQPQHFGDGTRLSIL.